Sequencing of this T cell receptor beta chain was carried out in a study of regulatory T cells in long-lasting Graves disease. On the study more broadly: In persistent Graves' disease, antithyroid drugs had been taken for over 5 years and TSH receptor antibodies stayed positive.

Trimming stripped 4 bases from V and 3 bases from J, with 9 bases between. Per the germline V gene, CDR1 is SEHNR and CDR2 is FQNEAQ (reference sequence). The CDR3 loop spans 14 amino acids. Study-wide results and caveats: The persistent group shared 2,500 to 3,000 public clonotypes, more than the 966 shared by new patients.

Many counts were recorded for this clonotype. Its target is not known. Assembly of TCR beta libraries relied on iRepertoire HTBI primers together with Arm-PCR of CDR3 regions. A single record per CDR3 protein comes from TCRdb applying MiXCR to the multiplex PCR reads. The data hold around 450,000 distinct CDR3 sequences, with 20% to 25% observed a single time. Time point described: persistent/refractory GD, antithyroid drugs over 5 years with positive TRAb. RNA isolated from PBMCs was used to make the TCR library. It was by American Thyroid Association guidelines that Graves' disease was diagnosed. The sequence was obtained from a female donor with Graves disease. The J gene is TRBJ2-2, the V gene TRBV7-9; D could derive from TRBD1 or TRBD2 (5 bases each). The sample here was peripheral blood mononuclear cells (PBMCs), taken when the disease was refractory, from a patient treated with antithyroid drugs. CDR3 residues: CASSSMGDTGELFF. CDR3 sequence (DNA): TGTGCCAGCAGCTCGATGGGGGACACCGGGGAGCTGTTTTTT.